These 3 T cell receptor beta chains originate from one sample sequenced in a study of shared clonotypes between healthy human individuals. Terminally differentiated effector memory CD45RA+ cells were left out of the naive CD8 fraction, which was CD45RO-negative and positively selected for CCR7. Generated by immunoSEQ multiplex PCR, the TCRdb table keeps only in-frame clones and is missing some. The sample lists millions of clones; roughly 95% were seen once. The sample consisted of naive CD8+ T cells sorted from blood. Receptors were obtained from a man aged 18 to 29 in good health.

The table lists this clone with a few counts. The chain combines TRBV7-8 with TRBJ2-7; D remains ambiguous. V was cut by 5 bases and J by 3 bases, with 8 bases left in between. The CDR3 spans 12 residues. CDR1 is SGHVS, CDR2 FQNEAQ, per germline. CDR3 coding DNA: TGTGCCAGCAGCAAGAACGACTACGAGCAGTACTTC. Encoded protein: CASSKNDYEQYF.

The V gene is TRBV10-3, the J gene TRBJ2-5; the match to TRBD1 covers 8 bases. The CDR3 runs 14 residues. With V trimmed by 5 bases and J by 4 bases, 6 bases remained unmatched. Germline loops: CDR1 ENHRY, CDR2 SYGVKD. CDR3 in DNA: TGTGCCATCAGTCCTAGCAGGGGGCGAGAGACCCAGTACTTC. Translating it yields CAISPSRGRETQYF.

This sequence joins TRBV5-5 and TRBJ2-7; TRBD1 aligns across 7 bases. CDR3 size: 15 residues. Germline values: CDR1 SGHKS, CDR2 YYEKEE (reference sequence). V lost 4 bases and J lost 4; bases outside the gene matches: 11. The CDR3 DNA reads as TGTGCCAGCAGCATAGAGACAGGGATCCCTTACGAGCAGTACTTC. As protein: CASSIETGIPYEQYF. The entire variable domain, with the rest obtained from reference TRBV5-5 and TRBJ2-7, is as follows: DAGVTQSPTHLIKTRGQQVTLRCSPISGHKSVSWYQQVLGQGPQFIFQYYEKEERGRGNFPDRFSARQFPNYSSELNVNALLLGDSALYLCASSIETGIPYEQYFGPGTRLTVT.